The 8 T cell receptor beta chains listed next were all sequenced from one sample in a study of Ad26.COV2.S vaccination and SARS-CoV-2 variants. The sample's treatment: 19 received Ad26.COV2.S at low or high dose, single or two shots; about 5 received placebo; per-sample allocation not given. It was on day 63 after the first vaccine or placebo injection that samples were taken. Libraries were prepared by immunoSEQ multiplex PCR; TCRdb keeps only in-frame clonotypes and omits some of them. The table shows about 350,000 clones, with less than 90% occurring only once. Sample: peripheral blood, taken in a trial of Ad26.COV2.S vaccine versus placebo. The receptors here all came from a person between 18 and 65 years old who received the Ad26.COV2.S COVID-19 vaccine or a placebo.

The rearrangement uses TRBV7-3 and TRBJ2-1; D possibly corresponds to TRBD2 (5 bases). The CDR3 totals 15 residues. CDR1 is SGHTA and CDR2 is FQGTGA in the germline V gene. Trimming removed 4 bases at V and 4 bases at J, with 14 bases between. DNA for the CDR3: TGTGCCAGCAGCTCCTCCCTGGACTCATACAATGAGCAGTTCTTC. Translation: CASSSSLDSYNEQFF.

V and J are TRBV18 and TRBJ1-1; D is undetermined. Germline V CDR1 and CDR2: KGHSH, LQKENI. With 10 bases removed from V and 3 bases from J, the gap between germline ends came to 12 bases. The length of the CDR3 is 12 residues. DNA for the CDR3: TGTGCCACCGATGGTGGATACACTGAAGCTTTCTTT. Translated, it gives CATDGGYTEAFF.

The chain employs TRBV7-8 and TRBJ1-1; TRBD1 is a possible D gene (5 bases). V was pared by 5 bases and J by 0 bases, with 13 bases between. CDR1 is SGHVS and CDR2 is FQNEAQ in the germline V gene. This CDR3 spans 15 amino acids. CDR3 residues: CASSPGGTVNTEAFF. In DNA form, the CDR3 reads TGTGCCAGCAGCCCCGGGGGGACCGTGAACACTGAAGCTTTCTTT.

The chain combines TRBV6-5 with TRBJ1-1; D gene unclear. This CDR3 comprises 14 residues. The ends were cut back, 2 bases at V and 2 bases at J, with 9 bases in the middle. In germline, CDR1 is MNHEY, CDR2 SVGAGI. CDR3 sequence reads: CASSYETLNTEAFF. DNA of the CDR3: TGTGCCAGCAGTTACGAGACACTAAACACTGAAGCTTTCTTT.

This chain links TRBV5-4 with TRBJ2-7, with D hard to call. Trimming cost V 0 bases and J 2 bases, with 9 bases left between them. Looked up from germline, CDR1 is SGHNT and CDR2 is YYREEE (reference sequence). This CDR3 comprises 14 residues. CDR3 protein: CASSLGQRTYEQYF. The CDR3 DNA reads as TGTGCCAGCAGCTTGGGACAAAGAACCTACGAGCAGTACTTC.

This clone appeared a few times. CDR3 nucleotide sequence: TGTGCCAGCAGTTACCCCGGGACCAGCTCAATGTACTTC. This codes for CASSYPGTSSMYF. The chain joins TRBV6-5 to TRBJ2-7; D is perhaps TRBD1 or TRBD2 (5 bases each). In germline, CDR1 is MNHEY, CDR2 SVGAGI. The germline V and J ends were trimmed by 2 bases and 12 bases, with 17 bases remaining between them. This CDR3 is built from 13 residues.

This clone was detected only once. The rearrangement joins TRBV11-3 to TRBJ2-1; 9 nucleotides line up with TRBD2. CDR3 length equals 16 residues. Germline V gene sequence: CDR1 SGHNT, CDR2 YENEEA. The V gene end was trimmed by 1 base and the J gene end by 5 bases; junction bases not matched to a gene: 6. In nucleotides, the CDR3 is TGTGCCAGCAGCTTAGCAGCGGTAGCGGGAGACAATGAGCAGTTCTTC. It yields the protein CASSLAAVAGDNEQFF.

V usage is TRBV28 and J usage is TRBJ1-1; D uncertain. This CDR3 comprises 13 residues. The V and J ends lost 3 bases and 6 bases respectively, with 11 bases between them. In germline, CDR1 is MDHEN, CDR2 SYDVKM. The CDR3 DNA is TGTGCCAGCAGTTTCGAGGTAGGACCTGAAGCTTTCTTT. Residues: CASSFEVGPEAFF. Looking up the rest from reference TRBV28 and TRBJ1-1 gives the full variable domain: DVKVTQSSRYLVKRTGEKVFLECVQDMDHENMFWYRQDPGLGLRLIYFSYDVKMKEKGDIPEGYSVSREKKERFSLILESASTNQTSMYLCASSFEVGPEAFFGQGTRLTVV.